This T cell receptor beta chain is from a study of T cell responses to AZD1222 COVID-19 vaccine. Germline-derived CDR1 and CDR2 are SGHTA and FQGNSA. V was trimmed by 1 base and J by 4 bases, leaving 7 bases between them. CDR3 length equals 13 residues. Sequencing was performed with immunoSEQ multiplex PCR; in TCRdb, only in-frame clones are kept and a portion is missing. Found here are about 120,000 clones, around 93% of them singletons; the top ten hold approximately 1%. On this clone: Its antigen is currently unknown.

Findings of the study overall: Mapped onto spike, vaccine-associated CD4 TCRs spanned it and were dominant at 160-218 and 743-854. Only 5 or 6 people who got AZD1222 tested seropositive at baseline. Close to half of all spike-specific TCRs reportedly target regions of the variants that are unmutated. Once two AZD1222 doses were given, Spike-specific TCR breadth and depth went up.

The chain joins TRBV7-2 to TRBJ1-2; perhaps TRBD1 as D (5 bases). The source material was peripheral blood, sampled on day 0 of AZD1222 vaccination. This receptor was identified in an adult in good health. The CDR3 DNA follows: TGTGCCAGCAGCTTAGGTGGGACCTATGGCTACACCTTC. It codes for CASSLGGTYGYTF.